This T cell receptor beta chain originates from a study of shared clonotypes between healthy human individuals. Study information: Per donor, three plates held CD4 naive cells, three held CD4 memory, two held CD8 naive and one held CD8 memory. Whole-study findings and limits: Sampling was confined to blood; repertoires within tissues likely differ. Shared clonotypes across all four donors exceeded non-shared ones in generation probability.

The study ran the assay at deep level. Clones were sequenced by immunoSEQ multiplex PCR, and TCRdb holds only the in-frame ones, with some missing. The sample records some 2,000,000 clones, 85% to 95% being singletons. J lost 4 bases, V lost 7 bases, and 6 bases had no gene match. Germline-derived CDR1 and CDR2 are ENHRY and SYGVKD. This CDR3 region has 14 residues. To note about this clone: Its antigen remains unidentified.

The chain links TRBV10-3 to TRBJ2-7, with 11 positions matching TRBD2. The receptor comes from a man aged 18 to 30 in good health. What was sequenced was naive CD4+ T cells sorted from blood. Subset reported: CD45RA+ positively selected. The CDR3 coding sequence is TGTGCCATCAAAGGGACTAGCGGAGCTTACGAGCAGTACTTC. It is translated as CAIKGTSGAYEQYF.